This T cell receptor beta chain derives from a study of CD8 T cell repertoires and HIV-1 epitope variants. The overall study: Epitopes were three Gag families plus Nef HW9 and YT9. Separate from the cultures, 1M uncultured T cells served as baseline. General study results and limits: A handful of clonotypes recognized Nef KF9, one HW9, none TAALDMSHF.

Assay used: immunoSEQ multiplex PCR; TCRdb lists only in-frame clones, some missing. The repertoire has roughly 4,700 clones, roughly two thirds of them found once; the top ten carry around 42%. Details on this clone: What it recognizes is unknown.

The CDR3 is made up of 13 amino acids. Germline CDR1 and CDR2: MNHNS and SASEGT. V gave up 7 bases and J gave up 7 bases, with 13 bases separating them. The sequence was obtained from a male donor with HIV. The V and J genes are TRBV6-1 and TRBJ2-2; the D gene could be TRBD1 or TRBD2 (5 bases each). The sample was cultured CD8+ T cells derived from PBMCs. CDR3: CASKPGTNGELFF. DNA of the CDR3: TGTGCCAGCAAGCCCGGGACCAACGGGGAGCTGTTTTTT.